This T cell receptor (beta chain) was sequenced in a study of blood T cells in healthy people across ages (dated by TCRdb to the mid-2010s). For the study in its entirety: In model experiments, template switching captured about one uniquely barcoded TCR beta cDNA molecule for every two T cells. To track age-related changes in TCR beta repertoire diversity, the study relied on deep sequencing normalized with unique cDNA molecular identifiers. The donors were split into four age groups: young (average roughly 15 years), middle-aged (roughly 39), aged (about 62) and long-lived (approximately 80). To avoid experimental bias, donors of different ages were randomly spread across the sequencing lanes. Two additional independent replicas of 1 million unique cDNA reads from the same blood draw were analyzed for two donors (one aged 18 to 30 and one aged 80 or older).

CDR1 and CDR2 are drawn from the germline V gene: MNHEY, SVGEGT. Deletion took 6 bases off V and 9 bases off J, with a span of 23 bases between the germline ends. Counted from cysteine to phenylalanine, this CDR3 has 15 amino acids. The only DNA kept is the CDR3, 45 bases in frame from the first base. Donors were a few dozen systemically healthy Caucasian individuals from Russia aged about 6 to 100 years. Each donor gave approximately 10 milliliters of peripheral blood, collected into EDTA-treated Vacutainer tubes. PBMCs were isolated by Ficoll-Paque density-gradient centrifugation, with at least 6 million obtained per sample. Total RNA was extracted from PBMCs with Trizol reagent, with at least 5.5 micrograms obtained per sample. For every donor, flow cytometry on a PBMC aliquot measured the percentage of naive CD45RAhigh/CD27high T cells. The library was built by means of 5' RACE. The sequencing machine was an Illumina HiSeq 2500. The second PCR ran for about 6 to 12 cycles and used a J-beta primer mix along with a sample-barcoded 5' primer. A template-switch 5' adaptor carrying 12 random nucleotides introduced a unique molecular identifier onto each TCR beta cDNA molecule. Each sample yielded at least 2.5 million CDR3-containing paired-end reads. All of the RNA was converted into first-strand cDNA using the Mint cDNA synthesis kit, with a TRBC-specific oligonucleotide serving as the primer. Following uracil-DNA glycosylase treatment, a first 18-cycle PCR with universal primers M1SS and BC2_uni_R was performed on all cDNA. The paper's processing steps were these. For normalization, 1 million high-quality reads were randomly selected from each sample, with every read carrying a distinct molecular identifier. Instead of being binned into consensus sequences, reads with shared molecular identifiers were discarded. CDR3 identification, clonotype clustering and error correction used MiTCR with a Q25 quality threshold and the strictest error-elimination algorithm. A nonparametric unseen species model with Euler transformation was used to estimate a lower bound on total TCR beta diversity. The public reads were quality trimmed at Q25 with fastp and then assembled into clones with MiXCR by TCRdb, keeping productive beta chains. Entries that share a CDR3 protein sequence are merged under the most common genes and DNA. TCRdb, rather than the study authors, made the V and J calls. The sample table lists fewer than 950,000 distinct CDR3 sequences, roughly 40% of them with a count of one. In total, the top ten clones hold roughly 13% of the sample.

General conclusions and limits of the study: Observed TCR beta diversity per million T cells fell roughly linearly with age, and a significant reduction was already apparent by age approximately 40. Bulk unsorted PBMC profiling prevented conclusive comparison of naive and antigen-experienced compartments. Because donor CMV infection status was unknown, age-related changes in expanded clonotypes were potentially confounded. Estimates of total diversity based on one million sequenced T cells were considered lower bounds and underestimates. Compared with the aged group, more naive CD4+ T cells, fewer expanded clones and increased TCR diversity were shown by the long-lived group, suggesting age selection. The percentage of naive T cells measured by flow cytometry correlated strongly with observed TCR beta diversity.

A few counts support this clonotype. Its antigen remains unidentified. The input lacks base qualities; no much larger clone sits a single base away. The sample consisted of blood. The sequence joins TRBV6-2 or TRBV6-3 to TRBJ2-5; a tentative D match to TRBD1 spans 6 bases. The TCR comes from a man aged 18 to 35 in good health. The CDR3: CASSRNIRRDMPQYF. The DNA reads TGTGCCAGCAGCAGAAACATCCGACGGGACATGCCCCAGTACTTC.